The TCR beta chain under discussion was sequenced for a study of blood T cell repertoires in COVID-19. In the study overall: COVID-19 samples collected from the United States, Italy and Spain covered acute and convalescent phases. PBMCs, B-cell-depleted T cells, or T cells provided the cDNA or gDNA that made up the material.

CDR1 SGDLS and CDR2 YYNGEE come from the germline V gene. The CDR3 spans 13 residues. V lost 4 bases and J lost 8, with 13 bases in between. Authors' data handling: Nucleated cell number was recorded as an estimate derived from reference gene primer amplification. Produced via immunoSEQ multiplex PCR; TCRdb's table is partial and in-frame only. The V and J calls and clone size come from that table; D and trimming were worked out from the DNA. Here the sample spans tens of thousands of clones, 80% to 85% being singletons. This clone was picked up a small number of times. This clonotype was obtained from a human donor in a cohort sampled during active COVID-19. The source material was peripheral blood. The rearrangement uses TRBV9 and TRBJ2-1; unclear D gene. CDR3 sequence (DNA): TGTGCCAGCAGCTCCTGGTATTTAGATGAGCAGTTCTTC. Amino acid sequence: CASSSWYLDEQFF.